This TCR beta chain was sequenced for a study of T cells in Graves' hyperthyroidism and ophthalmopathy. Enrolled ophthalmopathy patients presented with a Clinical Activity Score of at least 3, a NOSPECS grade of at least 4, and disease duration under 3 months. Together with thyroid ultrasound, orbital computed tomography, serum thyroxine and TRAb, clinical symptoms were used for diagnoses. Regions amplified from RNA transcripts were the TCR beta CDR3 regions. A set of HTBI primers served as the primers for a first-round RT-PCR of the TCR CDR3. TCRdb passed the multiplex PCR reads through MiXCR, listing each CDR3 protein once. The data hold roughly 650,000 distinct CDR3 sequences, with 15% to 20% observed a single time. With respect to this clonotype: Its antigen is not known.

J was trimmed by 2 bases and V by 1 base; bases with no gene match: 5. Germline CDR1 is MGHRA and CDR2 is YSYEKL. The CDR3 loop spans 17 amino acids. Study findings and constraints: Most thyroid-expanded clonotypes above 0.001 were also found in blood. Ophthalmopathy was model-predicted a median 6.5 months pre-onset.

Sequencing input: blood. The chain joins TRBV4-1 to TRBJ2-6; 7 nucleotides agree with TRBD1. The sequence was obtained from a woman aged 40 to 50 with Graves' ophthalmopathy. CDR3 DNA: TGCGCCAGCAGCCAAGTGAGGGGGCGGACTGGGGCCAACGTCCTGACTTTC. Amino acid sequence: CASSQVRGRTGANVLTF.